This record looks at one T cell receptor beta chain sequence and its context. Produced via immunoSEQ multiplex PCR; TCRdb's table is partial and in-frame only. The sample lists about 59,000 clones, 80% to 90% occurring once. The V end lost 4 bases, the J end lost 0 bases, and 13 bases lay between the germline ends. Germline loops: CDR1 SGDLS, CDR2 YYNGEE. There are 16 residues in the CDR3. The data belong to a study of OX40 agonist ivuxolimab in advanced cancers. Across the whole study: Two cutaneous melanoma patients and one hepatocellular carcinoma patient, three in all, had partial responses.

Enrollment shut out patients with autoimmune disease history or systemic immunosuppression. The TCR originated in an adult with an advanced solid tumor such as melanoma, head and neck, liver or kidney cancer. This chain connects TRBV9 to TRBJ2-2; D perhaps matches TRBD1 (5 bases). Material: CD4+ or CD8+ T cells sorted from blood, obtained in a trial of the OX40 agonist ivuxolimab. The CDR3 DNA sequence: TGTGCCAGCAGCCCGACCTCAGGGACGAACACCGGGGAGCTGTTTTTT. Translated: CASSPTSGTNTGELFF.